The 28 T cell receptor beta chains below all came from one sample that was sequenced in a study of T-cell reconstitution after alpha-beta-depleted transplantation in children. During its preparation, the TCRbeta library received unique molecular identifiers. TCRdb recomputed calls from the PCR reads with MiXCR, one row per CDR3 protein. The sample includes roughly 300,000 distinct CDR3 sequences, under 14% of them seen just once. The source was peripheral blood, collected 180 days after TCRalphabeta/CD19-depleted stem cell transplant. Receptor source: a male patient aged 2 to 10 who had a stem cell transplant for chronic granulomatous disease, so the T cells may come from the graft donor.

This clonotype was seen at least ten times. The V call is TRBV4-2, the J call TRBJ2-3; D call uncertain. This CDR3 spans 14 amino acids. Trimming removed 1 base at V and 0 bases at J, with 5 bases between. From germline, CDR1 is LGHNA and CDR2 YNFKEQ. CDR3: CASSQGASTDTQYF. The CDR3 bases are TGTGCCAGCAGCCAAGGAGCCAGCACAGATACGCAGTATTTT.

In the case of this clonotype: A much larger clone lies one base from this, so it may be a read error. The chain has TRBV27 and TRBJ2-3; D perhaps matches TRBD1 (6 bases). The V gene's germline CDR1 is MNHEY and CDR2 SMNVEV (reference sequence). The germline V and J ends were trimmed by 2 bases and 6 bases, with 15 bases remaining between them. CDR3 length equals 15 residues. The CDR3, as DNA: TGTGCCAGCAGTTTAGACAGGCGCCGGTTGGATACGCAGTATTTT. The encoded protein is CASSLDRRRLDTQYF.

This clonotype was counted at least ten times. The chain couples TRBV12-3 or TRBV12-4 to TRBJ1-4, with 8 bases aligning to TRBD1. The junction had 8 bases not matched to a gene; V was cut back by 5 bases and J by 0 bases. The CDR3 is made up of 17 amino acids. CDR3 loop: CASSPGTGTTTNEKLFF. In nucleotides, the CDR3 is TGTGCCAGCAGTCCCGGGACAGGTACCACAACTAATGAAAAACTGTTTTTT.

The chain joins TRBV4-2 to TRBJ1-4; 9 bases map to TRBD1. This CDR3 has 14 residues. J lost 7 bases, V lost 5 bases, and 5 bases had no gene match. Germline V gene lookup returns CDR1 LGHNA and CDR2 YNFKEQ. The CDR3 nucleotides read TGTGCCAGCAGCTCCCGGGACAGGGTTGAAAAACTGTTTTTT. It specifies CASSSRDRVEKLFF.

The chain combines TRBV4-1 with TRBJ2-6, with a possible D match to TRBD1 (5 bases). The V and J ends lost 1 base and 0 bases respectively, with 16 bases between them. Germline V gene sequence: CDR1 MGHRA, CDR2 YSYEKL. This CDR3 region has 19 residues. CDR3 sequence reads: CASSQARQGLNSGANVLTF. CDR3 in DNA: TGCGCCAGCAGCCAAGCCCGCCAGGGCCTTAACTCTGGGGCCAACGTCCTGACTTTC.

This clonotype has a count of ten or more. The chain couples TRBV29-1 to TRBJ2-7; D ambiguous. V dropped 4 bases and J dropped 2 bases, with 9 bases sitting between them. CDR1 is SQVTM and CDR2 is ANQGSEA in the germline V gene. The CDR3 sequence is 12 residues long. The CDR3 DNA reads TGCAGCGTTGGCGGCGGAACCTACGAGCAGTACTTC. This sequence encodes CSVGGGTYEQYF.

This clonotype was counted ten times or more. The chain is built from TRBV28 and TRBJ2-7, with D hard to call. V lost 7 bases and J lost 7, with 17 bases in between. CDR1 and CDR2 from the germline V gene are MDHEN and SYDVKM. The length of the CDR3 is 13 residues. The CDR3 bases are TGTGCCAGCACTTACCCGCAGGATGGGGAGCAGTACTTC. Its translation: CASTYPQDGEQYF.

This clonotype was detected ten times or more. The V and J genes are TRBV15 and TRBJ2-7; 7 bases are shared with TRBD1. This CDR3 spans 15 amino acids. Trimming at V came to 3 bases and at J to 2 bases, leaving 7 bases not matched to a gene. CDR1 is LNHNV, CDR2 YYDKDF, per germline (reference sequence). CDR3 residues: CATSRAPGQAYEQYF. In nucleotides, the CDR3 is TGTGCCACCAGCAGGGCCCCCGGACAGGCCTACGAGCAGTACTTC.

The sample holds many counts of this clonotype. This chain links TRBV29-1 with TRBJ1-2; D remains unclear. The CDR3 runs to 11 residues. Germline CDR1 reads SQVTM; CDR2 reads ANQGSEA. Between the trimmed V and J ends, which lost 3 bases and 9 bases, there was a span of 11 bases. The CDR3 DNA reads TGCAGCGTTGAGTCCCTCCGGAGCTACACCTTC. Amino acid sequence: CSVESLRSYTF.

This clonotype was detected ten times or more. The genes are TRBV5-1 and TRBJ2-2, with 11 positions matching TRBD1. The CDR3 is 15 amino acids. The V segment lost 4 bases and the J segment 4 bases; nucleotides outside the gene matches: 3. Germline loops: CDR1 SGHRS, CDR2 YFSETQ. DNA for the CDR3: TGCGCCAGCAGCCGGGACAGGGGGACCACCGGGGAGCTGTTTTTT. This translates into CASSRDRGTTGELFF.

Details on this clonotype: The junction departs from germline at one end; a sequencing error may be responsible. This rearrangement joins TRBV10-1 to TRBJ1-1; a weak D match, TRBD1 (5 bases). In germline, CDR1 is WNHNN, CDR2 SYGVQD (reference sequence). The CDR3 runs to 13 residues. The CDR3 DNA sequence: TGCGCCAGCAGTGAAGGGGTGAAGACTGAAGCTTTCTTT. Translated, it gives CASSEGVKTEAFF.

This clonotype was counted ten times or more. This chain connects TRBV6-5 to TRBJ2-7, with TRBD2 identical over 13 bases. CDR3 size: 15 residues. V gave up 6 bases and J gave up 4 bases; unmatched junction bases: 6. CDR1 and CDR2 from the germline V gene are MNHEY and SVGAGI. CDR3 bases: TGTGCCAGCAGCATTACTAGCGGGAGGGGTTACGAGCAGTACTTC. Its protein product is CASSITSGRGYEQYF.

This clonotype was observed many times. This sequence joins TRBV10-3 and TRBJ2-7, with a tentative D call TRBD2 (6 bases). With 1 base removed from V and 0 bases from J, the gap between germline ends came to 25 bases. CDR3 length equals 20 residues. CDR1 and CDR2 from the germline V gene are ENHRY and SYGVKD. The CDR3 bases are TGTGCCATCAGTGAGTGGGGGGACCAACGTAGGGGCGCTTCCTCCTACGAGCAGTACTTC. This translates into CAISEWGDQRRGASSYEQYF.

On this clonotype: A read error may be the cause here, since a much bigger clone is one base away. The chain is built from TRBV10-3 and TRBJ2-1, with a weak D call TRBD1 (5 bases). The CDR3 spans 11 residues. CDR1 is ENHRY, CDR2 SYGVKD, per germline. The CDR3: CAISQGDEHFF. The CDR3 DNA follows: TGTGCCATCAGTCAGGGCGACGAGCATTTCTTC.

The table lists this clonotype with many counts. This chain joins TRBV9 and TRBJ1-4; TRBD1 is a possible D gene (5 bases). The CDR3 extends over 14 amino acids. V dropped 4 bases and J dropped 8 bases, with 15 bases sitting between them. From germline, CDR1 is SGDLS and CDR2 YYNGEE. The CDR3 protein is CASSRDVQEEKLFF. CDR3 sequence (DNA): TGTGCCAGCAGCAGGGACGTTCAGGAGGAAAAACTGTTTTTT.

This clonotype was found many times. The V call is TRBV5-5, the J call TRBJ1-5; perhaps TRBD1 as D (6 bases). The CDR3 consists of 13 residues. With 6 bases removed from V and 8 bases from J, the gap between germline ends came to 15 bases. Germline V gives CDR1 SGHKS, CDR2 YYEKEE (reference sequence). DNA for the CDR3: TGTGCCAGCACGCGGGGGGGCGTGGAGCCCCAGCATTTT. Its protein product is CASTRGGVEPQHF.

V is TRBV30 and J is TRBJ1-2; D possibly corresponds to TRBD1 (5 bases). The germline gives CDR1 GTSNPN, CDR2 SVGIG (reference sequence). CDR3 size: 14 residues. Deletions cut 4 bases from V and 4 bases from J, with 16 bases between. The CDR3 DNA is TGTGCCTGGAAGAGGGACCGAACGACCTATGGCTACACCTTC. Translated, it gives CAWKRDRTTYGYTF.

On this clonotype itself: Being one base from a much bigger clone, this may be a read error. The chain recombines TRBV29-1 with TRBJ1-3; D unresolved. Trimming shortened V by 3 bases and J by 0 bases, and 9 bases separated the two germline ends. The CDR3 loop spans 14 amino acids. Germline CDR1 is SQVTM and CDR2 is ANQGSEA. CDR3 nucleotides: TGCAGCGTTGATGGCTTGAGCTCTGGAAACACCATATATTTT. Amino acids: CSVDGLSSGNTIYF.

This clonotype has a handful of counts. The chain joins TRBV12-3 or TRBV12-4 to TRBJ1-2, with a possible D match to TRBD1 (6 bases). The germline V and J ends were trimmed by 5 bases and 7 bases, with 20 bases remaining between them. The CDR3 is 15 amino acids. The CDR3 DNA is TGTGCCAGCAGTCCCCGAGGAGGGGGGGCCACTGGCTACACCTTC. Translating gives CASSPRGGGATGYTF.

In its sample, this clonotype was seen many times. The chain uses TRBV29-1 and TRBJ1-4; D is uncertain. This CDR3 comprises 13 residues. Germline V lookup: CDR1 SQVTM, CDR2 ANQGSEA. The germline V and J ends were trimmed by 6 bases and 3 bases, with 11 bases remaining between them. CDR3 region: CSVRAGSNEKLFF. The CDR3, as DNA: TGCAGCGTCCGGGCGGGGTCTAATGAAAAACTGTTTTTT. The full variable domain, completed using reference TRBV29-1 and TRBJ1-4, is SAVISQKPSRDICQRGTSLTIQCQVDSQVTMMFWYRQQPGQSLTLIATANQGSEATYESGFVIDKFPISRPNLTFSTLTVSNMSPEDSSIYLCSVRAGSNEKLFFGSGTQLSVL.

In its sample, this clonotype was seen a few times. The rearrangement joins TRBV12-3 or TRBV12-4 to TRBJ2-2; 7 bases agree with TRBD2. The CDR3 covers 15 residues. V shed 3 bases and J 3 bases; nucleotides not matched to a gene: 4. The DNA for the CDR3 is TGTGCCAGCAGTTTTGGGGGGGGGGACACCGGGGAGCTGTTTTTT. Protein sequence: CASSFGGGDTGELFF.

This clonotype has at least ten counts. The CDR3 DNA sequence: TGTGCCAGCTCACCACTGAGCCCCGTTCCCTACGAGCAGTACTTC. This sequence encodes CASSPLSPVPYEQYF. The rearrangement joins TRBV18 to TRBJ2-7; no clear D gene. Germline values: CDR1 KGHSH, CDR2 LQKENI. Between the trimmed V and J ends, which lost 1 base and 2 bases, there was a span of 12 bases. The CDR3 has 15 amino acids.

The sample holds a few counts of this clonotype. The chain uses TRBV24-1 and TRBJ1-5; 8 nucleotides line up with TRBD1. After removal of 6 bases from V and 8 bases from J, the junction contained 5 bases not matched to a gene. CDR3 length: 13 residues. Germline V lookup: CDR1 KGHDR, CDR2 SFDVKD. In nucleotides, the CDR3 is TGTGCCACCAGTTCGGACAGGGCAGAGCCCCAGCATTTT. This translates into CATSSDRAEPQHF.

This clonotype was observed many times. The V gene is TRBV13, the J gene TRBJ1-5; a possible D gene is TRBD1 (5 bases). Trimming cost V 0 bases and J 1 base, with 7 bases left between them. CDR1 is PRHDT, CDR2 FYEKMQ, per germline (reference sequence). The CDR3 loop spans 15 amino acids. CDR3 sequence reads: CASSLGRDSNQPQHF. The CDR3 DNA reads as TGTGCCAGCAGCTTAGGCCGGGACAGCAATCAGCCCCAGCATTTT. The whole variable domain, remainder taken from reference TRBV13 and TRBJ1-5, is AAGVIQSPRHLIKEKRETATLKCYPIPRHDTVYWYQQGPGQDPQFLISFYEKMQSDKGSIPDRFSAQQFSDYHSELNMSSLELGDSALYFCASSLGRDSNQPQHFGDGTRLSIL.

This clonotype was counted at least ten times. The CDR3 bases are TGTGCCAGCAGCTTATTGTCCACAGGGGGCAACGAGCAGTACTTC. Amino acid sequence: CASSLLSTGGNEQYF. This rearrangement joins TRBV7-6 to TRBJ2-7; TRBD1 matches at 9 bases. The CDR3 spans 15 residues. From germline, CDR1 is SGHVS and CDR2 FNYEAQ. V was pared by 2 bases and J by 5 bases, with 7 bases of the junction left unmatched.

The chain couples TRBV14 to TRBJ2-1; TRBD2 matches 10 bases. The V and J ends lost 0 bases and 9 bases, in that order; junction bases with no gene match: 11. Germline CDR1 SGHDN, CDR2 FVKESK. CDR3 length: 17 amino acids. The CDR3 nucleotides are TGTGCCAGCAGCCAAGAAGGGAATCTAGCGGGAGTGTCTGAGCAGTTCTTC. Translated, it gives CASSQEGNLAGVSEQFF.

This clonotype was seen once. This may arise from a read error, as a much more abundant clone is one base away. The CDR3: CASSLEGSFKETQYF. The CDR3 nucleotides are TGTGCCAGCAGCTTAGAAGGGTCATTCAAAGAGACCCAGTACTTC. The gene calls are TRBV7-9 and TRBJ2-5; D gene uncertain. Germline CDR1 SEHNR, CDR2 FQNEAQ (reference sequence). The length of the CDR3 is 15 residues. V dropped 1 base and J dropped 3 bases, with 12 bases sitting between them.

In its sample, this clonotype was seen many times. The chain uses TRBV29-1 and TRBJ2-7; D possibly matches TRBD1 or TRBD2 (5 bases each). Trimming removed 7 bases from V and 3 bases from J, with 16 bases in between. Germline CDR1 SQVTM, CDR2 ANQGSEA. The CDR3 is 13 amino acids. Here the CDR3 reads CSACTSGGYEQYF. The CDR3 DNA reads TGCAGCGCCTGTACGTCTGGGGGCTACGAGCAGTACTTC.